This T cell receptor beta chain was found in a study of blood T cell repertoires in COVID-19. About the research overall: Specimens from acute and convalescent COVID-19 originated in the United States, Italy and Spain.

The repertoire was sequenced with immunoSEQ multiplex PCR; TCRdb's copy has only in-frame clones and lacks some. The table records around 190,000 clones, 85% to 90% of them present only once. The CDR3 length is 15 residues. The germline gives CDR1 SGHTA, CDR2 FQGNSA. V lost 5 bases and J lost 5; bases outside the gene matches: 12. This TCR was recovered from a woman aged 55-75 years with acute or convalescent COVID-19. The sequencing sample was made of peripheral blood. This rearrangement joins TRBV7-2 to TRBJ2-7; 7 bases agree with TRBD1. CDR3 region: CASSMFGTASDEQYF. CDR3 sequence (DNA): TGTGCCAGCAGCATGTTCGGGACAGCAAGCGACGAGCAGTACTTC. Drawing the rest from reference TRBV7-2 and TRBJ2-7, the complete variable domain is GAGVSQSPSNKVTEKGKDVELRCDPISGHTALYWYRQSLGQGLEFLIYFQGNSAPDKSGLPSDRFSAERTGGSVSTLTIQRTQQEDSAVYLCASSMFGTASDEQYFGPGTRLTVT.